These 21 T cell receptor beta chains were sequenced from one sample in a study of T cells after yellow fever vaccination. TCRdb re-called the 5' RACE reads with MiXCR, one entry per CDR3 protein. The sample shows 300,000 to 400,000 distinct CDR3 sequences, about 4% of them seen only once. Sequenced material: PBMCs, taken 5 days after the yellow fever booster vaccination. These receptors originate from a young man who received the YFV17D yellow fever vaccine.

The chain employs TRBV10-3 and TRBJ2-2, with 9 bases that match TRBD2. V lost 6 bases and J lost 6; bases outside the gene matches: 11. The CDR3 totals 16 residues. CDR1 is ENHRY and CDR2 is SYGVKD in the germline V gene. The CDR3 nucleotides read TGTGCCATCAGCCCCTCCGGGCGGGGGGGACCCGGGGAGCTGTTTTTT. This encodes CAISPSGRGGPGELFF.

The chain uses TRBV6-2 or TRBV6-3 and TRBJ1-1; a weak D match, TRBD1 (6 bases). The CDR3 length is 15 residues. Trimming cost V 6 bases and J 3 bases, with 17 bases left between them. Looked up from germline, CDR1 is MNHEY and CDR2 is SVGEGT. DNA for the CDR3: TGTGCCAGCAGAAAGACCTCAGGGGCGGACACTGAAGCTTTCTTT. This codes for CASRKTSGADTEAFF.

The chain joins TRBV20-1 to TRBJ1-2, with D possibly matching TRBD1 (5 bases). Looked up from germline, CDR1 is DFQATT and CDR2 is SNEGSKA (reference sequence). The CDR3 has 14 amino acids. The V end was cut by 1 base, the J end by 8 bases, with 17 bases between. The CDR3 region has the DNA TGCAGTGCTAGAGTGGGCAGGGATATGTGGGGCTACACCTTC. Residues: CSARVGRDMWGYTF.

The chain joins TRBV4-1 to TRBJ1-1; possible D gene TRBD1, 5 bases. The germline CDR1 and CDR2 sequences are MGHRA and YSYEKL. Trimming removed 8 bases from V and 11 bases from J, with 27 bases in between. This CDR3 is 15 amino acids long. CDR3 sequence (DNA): TGCGCCAGCGGAGGGGTGGGGGGGAAGACGGCGGCGGCTTTCTTT. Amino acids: CASGGVGGKTAAAFF.

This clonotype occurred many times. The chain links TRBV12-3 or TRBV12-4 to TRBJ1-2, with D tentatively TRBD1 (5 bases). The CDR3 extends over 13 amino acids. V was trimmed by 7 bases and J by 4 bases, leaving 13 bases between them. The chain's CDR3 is CASIKGDSYGYTF. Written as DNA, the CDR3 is TGTGCCAGCATCAAGGGAGACAGCTATGGCTACACCTTC.

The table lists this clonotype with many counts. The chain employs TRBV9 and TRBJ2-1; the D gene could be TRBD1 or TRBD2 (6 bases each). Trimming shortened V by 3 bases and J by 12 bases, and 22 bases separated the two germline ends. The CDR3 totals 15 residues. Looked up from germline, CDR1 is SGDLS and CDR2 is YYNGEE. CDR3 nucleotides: TGTGCCAGCAGCGAGGGGGGAACAACCTCAAGACGGCAGTTCTTC. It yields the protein CASSEGGTTSRRQFF.

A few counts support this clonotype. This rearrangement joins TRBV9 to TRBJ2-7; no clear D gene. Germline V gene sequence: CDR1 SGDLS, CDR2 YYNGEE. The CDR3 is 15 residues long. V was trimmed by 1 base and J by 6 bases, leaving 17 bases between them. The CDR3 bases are TGTGCCAGCAGCGTATCCCCCATAGACATTTCCGAGCAGTACTTC. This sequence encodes CASSVSPIDISEQYF.

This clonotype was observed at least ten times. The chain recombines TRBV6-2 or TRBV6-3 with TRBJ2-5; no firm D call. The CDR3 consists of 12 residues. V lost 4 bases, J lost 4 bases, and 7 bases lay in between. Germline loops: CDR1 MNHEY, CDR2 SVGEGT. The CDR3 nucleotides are TGTGCCAGCAGTTTACGTACAGAGACCCAGTACTTC. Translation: CASSLRTETQYF.

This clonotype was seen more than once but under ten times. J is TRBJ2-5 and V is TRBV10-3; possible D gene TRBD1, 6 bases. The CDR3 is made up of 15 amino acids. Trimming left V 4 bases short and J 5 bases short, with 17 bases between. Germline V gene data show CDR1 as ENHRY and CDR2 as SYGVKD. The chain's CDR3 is CAISGPSGVEETQYF. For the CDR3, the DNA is TGTGCCATCAGTGGACCCTCAGGGGTTGAGGAGACCCAGTACTTC.

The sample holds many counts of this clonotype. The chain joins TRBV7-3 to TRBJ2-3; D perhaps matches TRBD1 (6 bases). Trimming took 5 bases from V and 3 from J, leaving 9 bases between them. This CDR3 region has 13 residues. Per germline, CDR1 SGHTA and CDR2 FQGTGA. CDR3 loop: CASSPGQTDTQYF. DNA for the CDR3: TGTGCCAGCAGCCCAGGACAGACAGATACGCAGTATTTT.

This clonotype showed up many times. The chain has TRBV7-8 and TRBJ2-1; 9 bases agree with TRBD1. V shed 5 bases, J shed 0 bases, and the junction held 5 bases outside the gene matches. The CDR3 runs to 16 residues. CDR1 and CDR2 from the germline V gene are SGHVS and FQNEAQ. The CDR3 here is CASSPTGGSSYNEQFF. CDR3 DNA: TGTGCCAGCAGCCCGACAGGGGGAAGCTCCTACAATGAGCAGTTCTTC.

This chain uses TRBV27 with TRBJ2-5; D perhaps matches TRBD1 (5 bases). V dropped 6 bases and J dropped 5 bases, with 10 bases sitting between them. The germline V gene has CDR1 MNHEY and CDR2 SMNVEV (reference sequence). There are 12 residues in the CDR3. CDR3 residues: CASRGARETQYF. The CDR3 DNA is TGTGCCAGCAGAGGGGCTCGGGAGACCCAGTACTTC.

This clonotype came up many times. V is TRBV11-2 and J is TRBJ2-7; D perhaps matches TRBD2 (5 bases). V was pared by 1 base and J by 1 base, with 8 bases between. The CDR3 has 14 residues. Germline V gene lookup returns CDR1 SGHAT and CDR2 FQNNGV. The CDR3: CASSLGETSYEQYF. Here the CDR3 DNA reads TGTGCCAGCAGCTTAGGGGAGACGTCCTACGAGCAGTACTTC.

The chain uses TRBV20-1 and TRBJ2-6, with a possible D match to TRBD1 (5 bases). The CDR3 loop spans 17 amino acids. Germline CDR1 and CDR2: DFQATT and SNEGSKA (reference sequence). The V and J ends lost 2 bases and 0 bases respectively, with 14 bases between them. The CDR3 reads CSARPLDSISGANVLTF. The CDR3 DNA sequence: TGCAGTGCTAGACCCCTTGACAGTATCTCTGGGGCCAACGTCCTGACTTTC.

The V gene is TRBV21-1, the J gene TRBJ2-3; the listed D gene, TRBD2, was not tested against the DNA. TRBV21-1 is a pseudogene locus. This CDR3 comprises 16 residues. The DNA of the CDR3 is TGTGCCAGCAGCCCTCGACTAGCGGGGCCAACAGATACGCAGTATTTT. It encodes CASSPRLAGPTDTQYF.

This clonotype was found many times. This chain's CDR3 is CSATSGGEETQYF. CDR3 DNA: TGCAGTGCTACTAGCGGGGGGGAAGAGACCCAGTACTTC. The J gene is TRBJ2-5, the V gene TRBV20-1, with 12 positions matching TRBD2. The CDR3 contains 13 residues. V dropped 4 bases and J dropped 3; count of bases not matched to a gene: 0. Germline loops: CDR1 DFQATT, CDR2 SNEGSKA (reference sequence).

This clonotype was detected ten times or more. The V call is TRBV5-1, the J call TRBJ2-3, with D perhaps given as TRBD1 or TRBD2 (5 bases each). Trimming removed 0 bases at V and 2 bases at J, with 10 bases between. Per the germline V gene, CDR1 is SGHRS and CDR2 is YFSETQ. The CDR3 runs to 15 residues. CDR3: CASSLAGQTTDTQYF. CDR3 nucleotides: TGCGCCAGCAGCTTGGCGGGGCAGACCACAGATACGCAGTATTTT.

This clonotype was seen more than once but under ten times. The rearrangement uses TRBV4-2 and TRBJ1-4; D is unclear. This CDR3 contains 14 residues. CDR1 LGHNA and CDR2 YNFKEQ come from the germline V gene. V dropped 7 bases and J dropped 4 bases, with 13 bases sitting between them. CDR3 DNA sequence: TGTGCCAGCATGGAGCAGGCCTATAATGAAAAACTGTTTTTT. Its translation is CASMEQAYNEKLFF.

The CDR3 loop reads CASSLRLAGDIQYF. The DNA of the CDR3 is TGCGCCAGCAGCTTGCGACTAGCGGGCGACATTCAGTACTTC. V gene TRBV5-1 combines with J gene TRBJ2-4, with 10 bases that match TRBD2. The J segment lost 8 bases and the V segment lost 1 base, leaving 3 bases of the junction unmatched. The germline V gene encodes CDR1 SGHRS and CDR2 YFSETQ. This CDR3 is built from 14 residues.

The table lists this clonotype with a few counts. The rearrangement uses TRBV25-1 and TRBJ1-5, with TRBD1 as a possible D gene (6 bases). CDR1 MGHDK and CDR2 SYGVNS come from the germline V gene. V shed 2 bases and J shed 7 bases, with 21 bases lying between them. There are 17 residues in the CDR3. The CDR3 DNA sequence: TGTGCCAGCAGTGAAGCCGCCCTGGAACAGGGAGGACAGCCCCAGCATTTT. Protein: CASSEAALEQGGQPQHF. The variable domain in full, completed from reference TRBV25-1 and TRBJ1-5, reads EADIYQTPRYLVIGTGKKITLECSQTMGHDKMYWYQQDPGMELHLIHYSYGVNSTEKGDLSSESTVSRIRTEHFPLTLESARPSHTSQYLCASSEAALEQGGQPQHFGDGTRLSIL.

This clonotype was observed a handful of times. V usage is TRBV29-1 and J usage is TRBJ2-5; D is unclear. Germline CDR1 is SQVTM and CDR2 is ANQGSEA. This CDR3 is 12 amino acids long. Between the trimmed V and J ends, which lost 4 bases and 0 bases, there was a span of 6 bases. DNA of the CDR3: TGCAGCGTTGTTAGGTACCAAGAGACCCAGTACTTC. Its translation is CSVVRYQETQYF.